The TCR beta chain under discussion was sequenced for a study of blood T cells in healthy people across ages. The length of the CDR3 is 15 residues. Looked up from germline, CDR1 is KGHSH and CDR2 is LQKENI. The ends were cut back, 2 bases at V and 2 bases at J, with 12 bases in the middle. With a J-beta primer mix and a sample-barcoded 5' primer, a second PCR ran about 7 to 11 cycles. TCRdb re-derived calls from the 5' RACE reads in MiXCR, one entry per CDR3 protein. The table shows about a million distinct CDR3 sequences, with 51% occurring only once. Sequencing used blood. The chain combines TRBV18 with TRBJ2-5; D is unresolved. This TCR came from a woman aged 60-75 years in good health. The DNA of the CDR3 is TGTGCCAGCTCACCAGCCGGGCTGCAACAAGAGACCCAGTACTTC. Its protein is CASSPAGLQQETQYF.